This T cell receptor (beta chain) appears in the sequencing data of a study of OX40 agonist ivuxolimab in advanced cancers. The wider study: Aged about 20 to 85 with a mean of 60 years, they were 82.7% male.

The CDR3 covers 15 residues. CDR1 SGHRS and CDR2 YFSETQ come from the germline V gene. The trim removed 0 bases at V and 8 bases at J, leaving 7 bases unmatched. The protocol was immunoSEQ multiplex PCR, while the TCRdb copy is restricted to in-frame clones and leaves out a portion. The sample has around 150,000 clones; 85% to 95% are singletons. The specimen was CD4+ or CD8+ T cells sorted from blood, collected in a trial of the OX40 agonist ivuxolimab. V gene TRBV5-1 combines with J gene TRBJ2-1; 8 bases fit TRBD1. The origin of this receptor is an adult with an advanced solid tumor such as melanoma, head and neck, liver or kidney cancer. CDR3 in amino acids: CASSLGQGRRDEQFF. For the CDR3, the DNA is TGCGCCAGCAGCTTGGGACAGGGGAGGCGGGATGAGCAGTTCTTC.